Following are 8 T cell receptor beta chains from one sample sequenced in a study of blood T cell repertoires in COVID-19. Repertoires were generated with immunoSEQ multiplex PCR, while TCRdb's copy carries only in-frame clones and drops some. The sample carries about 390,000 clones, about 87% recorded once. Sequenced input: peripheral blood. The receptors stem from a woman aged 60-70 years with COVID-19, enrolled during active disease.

This chain's CDR3 is CSVVSVPSEAFF. The CDR3 DNA follows: TGCAGCGTTGTCAGTGTACCCTCTGAAGCTTTCTTT. This sequence joins TRBV29-1 and TRBJ1-1, with D unclear. Germline V gene sequence: CDR1 SQVTM, CDR2 ANQGSEA. V was cut by 4 bases and J by 6 bases, with 12 bases left in between. The CDR3 totals 12 residues.

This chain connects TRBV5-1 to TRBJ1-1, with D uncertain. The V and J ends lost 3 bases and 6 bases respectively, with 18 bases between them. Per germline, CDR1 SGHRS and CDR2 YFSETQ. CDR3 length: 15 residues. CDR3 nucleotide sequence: TGCGCCAGCAGCTCCATCCCAGGTACGATGGCTGAAGCTTTCTTT. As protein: CASSSIPGTMAEAFF.

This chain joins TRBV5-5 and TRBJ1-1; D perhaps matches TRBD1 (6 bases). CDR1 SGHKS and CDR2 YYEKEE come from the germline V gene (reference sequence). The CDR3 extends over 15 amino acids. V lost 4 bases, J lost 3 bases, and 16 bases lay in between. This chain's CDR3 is CASSRLQGEDTEAFF. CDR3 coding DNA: TGTGCCAGCAGCAGACTACAGGGTGAGGACACTGAAGCTTTCTTT. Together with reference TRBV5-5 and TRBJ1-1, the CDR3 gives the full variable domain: DAGVTQSPTHLIKTRGQQVTLRCSPISGHKSVSWYQQVLGQGPQFIFQYYEKEERGRGNFPDRFSARQFPNYSSELNVNALLLGDSALYLCASSRLQGEDTEAFFGQGTRLTVV.

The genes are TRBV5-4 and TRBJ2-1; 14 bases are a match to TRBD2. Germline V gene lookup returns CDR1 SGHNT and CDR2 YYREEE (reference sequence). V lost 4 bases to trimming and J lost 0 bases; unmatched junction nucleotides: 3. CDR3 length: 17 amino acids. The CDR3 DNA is TGTGCCAGCAGCAAGACTAGCGGGGGGGGCTCCTACAATGAGCAGTTCTTC. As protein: CASSKTSGGGSYNEQFF.

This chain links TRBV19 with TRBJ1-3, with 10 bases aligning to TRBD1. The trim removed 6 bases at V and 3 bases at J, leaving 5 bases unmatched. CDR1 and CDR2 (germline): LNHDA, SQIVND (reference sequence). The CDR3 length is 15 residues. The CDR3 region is CASRRQGADGNTIYF. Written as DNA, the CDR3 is TGTGCCAGTAGACGACAGGGGGCGGATGGAAACACCATATATTTT.

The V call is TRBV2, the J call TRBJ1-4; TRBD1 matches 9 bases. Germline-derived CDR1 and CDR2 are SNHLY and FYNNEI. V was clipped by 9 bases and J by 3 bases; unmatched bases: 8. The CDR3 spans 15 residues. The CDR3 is CASTDRGLANEKLFF. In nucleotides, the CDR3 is TGTGCCAGTACGGACAGGGGATTGGCTAATGAAAAACTGTTTTTT.

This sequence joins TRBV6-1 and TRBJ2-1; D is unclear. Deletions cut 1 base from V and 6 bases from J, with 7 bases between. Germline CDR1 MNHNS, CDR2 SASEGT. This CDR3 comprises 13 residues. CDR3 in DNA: TGTGCCAGCAGTGAAGTGTATGTCAATGAGCAGTTCTTC. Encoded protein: CASSEVYVNEQFF.

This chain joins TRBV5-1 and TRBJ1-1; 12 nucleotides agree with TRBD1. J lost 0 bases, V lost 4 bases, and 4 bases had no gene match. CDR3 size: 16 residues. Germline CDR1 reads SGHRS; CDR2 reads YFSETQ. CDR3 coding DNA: TGCGCCAGCAGCCCGGGACAGGGGGCCGTGAACACTGAAGCTTTCTTT. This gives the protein CASSPGQGAVNTEAFF.